Presented here are 27 T cell receptor beta chains from one specimen sequenced in a study of blood T cell repertoires in COVID-19. Profiled with immunoSEQ multiplex PCR; TCRdb holds only in-frame clones, not every one. The sample includes some 120,000 clones, around 81% of them seen just once. The specimen was peripheral blood. The receptors here all came from a man between 60 and 70 years old with acute or convalescent COVID-19.

The chain is built from TRBV5-1 and TRBJ2-1; tentatively, D is TRBD2 (6 bases). The CDR3 spans 14 residues. V lost 2 bases and J lost 6, with 12 bases in between. Germline CDR1 SGHRS, CDR2 YFSETQ. CDR3 loop: CASSFSGVSNEQFF. DNA for the CDR3: TGCGCCAGCAGCTTTTCGGGGGTTTCCAATGAGCAGTTCTTC.

The V and J genes are TRBV5-1 and TRBJ2-3; 7 nucleotides agree with TRBD2. This CDR3 has 16 residues. V dropped 3 bases and J dropped 1; count of bases not matched to a gene: 8. Looked up from germline, CDR1 is SGHRS and CDR2 is YFSETQ. This CDR3 reads CASSSPRSGGTDTQYF. CDR3 DNA sequence: TGCGCCAGCAGCTCGCCGCGAAGCGGGGGCACAGATACGCAGTATTTT.

The chain has TRBV4-1 and TRBJ1-1; 9 positions agree with TRBD1. Germline CDR1 MGHRA, CDR2 YSYEKL. V dropped 1 base and J dropped 5; count of bases not matched to a gene: 14. The CDR3 loop spans 18 amino acids. The CDR3 spells CASSQAIIGDRAKTEAFF. CDR3 coding DNA: TGCGCCAGCAGCCAAGCCATAATTGGGGACAGGGCGAAGACTGAAGCTTTCTTT.

The chain links TRBV19 to TRBJ1-2, with 12 bases matching TRBD1. Germline lookup yields CDR1 LNHDA and CDR2 SQIVND (reference sequence). This CDR3 comprises 16 residues. V shed 6 bases, J shed 0 bases, and the junction held 5 bases outside the gene matches. CDR3 protein: CASRTGTGGTNYGYTF. The CDR3 coding sequence is TGTGCCAGTAGGACCGGGACAGGGGGCACTAACTATGGCTACACCTTC.

In DNA, the CDR3 is TGCGCCAGCAGCGCCGGTTGGGCCGAAGAGACCCAGTACTTC. Residues: CASSAGWAEETQYF. This chain links TRBV5-1 with TRBJ2-5; D not certain. In germline, CDR1 is SGHRS, CDR2 YFSETQ. The ends were cut back, 4 bases at V and 3 bases at J, with 13 bases in the middle. This CDR3 is built from 14 residues.

The genes are TRBV7-2 and TRBJ2-7, with a possible D match to TRBD1 (5 bases). The V and J ends lost 1 base and 3 bases respectively, with 7 bases between them. The germline V gene has CDR1 SGHTA and CDR2 FQGNSA. CDR3 length: 13 residues. CDR3 protein: CASSLGRVYEQYF. The CDR3 nucleotides are TGTGCCAGCAGCTTAGGCAGGGTCTACGAGCAGTACTTC. Complete variable domain (other parts from reference TRBV7-2 and TRBJ2-7): GAGVSQSPSNKVTEKGKDVELRCDPISGHTALYWYRQSLGQGLEFLIYFQGNSAPDKSGLPSDRFSAERTGGSVSTLTIQRTQQEDSAVYLCASSLGRVYEQYFGPGTRLTVT.

The rearrangement links TRBV11-1 to TRBJ2-7, with D perhaps matching TRBD1 (6 bases). The germline V and J ends were trimmed by 3 bases and 2 bases, with 8 bases remaining between them. CDR1 and CDR2 (germline): SGHAT, FQDESV (reference sequence). The CDR3 runs 13 residues. The CDR3 DNA sequence: TGTGCCAGCAGCTTCGACAGGACCTACGAGCAGTACTTC. Protein: CASSFDRTYEQYF.

V gene TRBV28 combines with J gene TRBJ1-3, with no clear D. V was cut by 0 bases and J by 0 bases, with 6 bases left in between. CDR1 is MDHEN, CDR2 SYDVKM, per germline. The CDR3 runs to 15 residues. The CDR3 sequence: CASSLWRVSGNTIYF. The CDR3 nucleotides read TGTGCCAGCAGTTTATGGCGGGTCTCTGGAAACACCATATATTTT.

The chain carries TRBV19 and TRBJ1-2, with D perhaps matching TRBD1 (5 bases). Between the trimmed V and J ends, which lost 9 bases and 5 bases, there was a span of 22 bases. The CDR3 runs to 15 residues. The germline gives CDR1 LNHDA, CDR2 SQIVND (reference sequence). The CDR3 DNA is TGTGCCAGCTGGGGCAGTCGGCCGGGCGGATATGGCTACACCTTC. Translated: CASWGSRPGGYGYTF.

This chain joins TRBV5-1 and TRBJ1-6; TRBD1 might be the D (5 bases). Between the trimmed V and J ends, which lost 2 bases and 6 bases, there was a span of 6 bases. CDR1 is SGHRS, CDR2 YFSETQ, per germline. The CDR3 is 13 residues long. The CDR3 DNA is TGCGCCAGCAGCTTCGGGGGTAATTCACCCCTCCACTTT. It yields the protein CASSFGGNSPLHF. The variable domain in full, completed from reference TRBV5-1 and TRBJ1-6, reads KAGVTQTPRYLIKTRGQQVTLSCSPISGHRSVSWYQQTPGQGLQFLFEYFSETQRNKGNFPGRFSGRQFSNSRSEMNVSTLELGDSALYLCASSFGGNSPLHFGNGTRLTVT.

V and J are TRBV28 and TRBJ1-4; D is ambiguous. Germline loops: CDR1 MDHEN, CDR2 SYDVKM. The germline V and J ends were trimmed by 4 bases and 5 bases, with 5 bases remaining between them. The CDR3 contains 12 residues. The CDR3 nucleotides read TGTGCCAGCAGTTCTATAAATGAAAAACTGTTTTTT. Its protein product is CASSSINEKLFF.

The chain joins TRBV2 to TRBJ1-1, with D uncertain. Trimming removed 7 bases from V and 1 base from J, with 10 bases in between. CDR3 size: 13 residues. CDR1 and CDR2 from the germline V gene are SNHLY and FYNNEI. In DNA form, the CDR3 reads TGTGCCAGCAAACAGAGTGCGAACACTGAAGCTTTCTTT. It is translated as CASKQSANTEAFF. The full variable domain, with the rest looked up from reference TRBV2 and TRBJ1-1, is EPEVTQTPSHQVTQMGQEVILRCVPISNHLYFYWYRQILGQKVEFLVSFYNNEISEKSEIFDDQFSVERPDGSNFTLKIRSTKLEDSAMYFCASKQSANTEAFFGQGTRLTVV.

The V gene is TRBV19, the J gene TRBJ2-2; no definite D call. The CDR3 extends over 16 amino acids. V was shortened by 6 bases and J by 0 bases, with 14 bases between the two germline ends. The germline CDR1 and CDR2 sequences are LNHDA and SQIVND (reference sequence). This CDR3 is CASRKSHQANTGELFF. The CDR3 region has the DNA TGTGCCAGTAGAAAGAGCCACCAGGCGAACACCGGGGAGCTGTTTTTT.

This clone appeared a single time. The V call is TRBV5-4, the J call TRBJ2-7; tentatively, D is TRBD2 (6 bases). The length of the CDR3 is 13 residues. The germline gives CDR1 SGHNT, CDR2 YYREEE (reference sequence). The ends were cut back, 1 base at V and 4 bases at J, with 9 bases in the middle. The CDR3 here is CASSLNSGYEQYF. CDR3 bases: TGTGCCAGCAGCTTGAATAGCGGTTACGAGCAGTACTTC.

The rearrangement uses TRBV11-2 and TRBJ1-1; D may be TRBD1 (5 bases). The CDR3 is 14 amino acids. Germline CDR1 SGHAT, CDR2 FQNNGV. V was trimmed by 3 bases and J by 4 bases, leaving 12 bases between them. The DNA of the CDR3 is TGTGCCAGCAGCTTTCCGGGGGGGTCCACTGAAGCTTTCTTT. Its translation: CASSFPGGSTEAFF.

The rearrangement uses TRBV27 and TRBJ1-2; D is perhaps TRBD1 (6 bases). Trimming removed 6 bases from V and 9 bases from J, with 20 bases in between. Germline CDR1 MNHEY, CDR2 SMNVEV (reference sequence). This CDR3 region has 14 residues. This CDR3 is CASRPNGQLQSYTF. CDR3 nucleotides: TGTGCCAGCAGGCCCAACGGACAGCTCCAGAGCTACACCTTC.

This clone was seen a few times. The chain carries TRBV28 and TRBJ2-5; 9 positions agree with TRBD2. This CDR3 contains 13 residues. The germline V gene encodes CDR1 MDHEN and CDR2 SYDVKM. V gave up 3 bases and J gave up 12 bases; unmatched junction bases: 8. The CDR3 protein is CASSFPGLAWKYF. CDR3 sequence (DNA): TGTGCCAGCAGTTTCCCCGGACTAGCGTGGAAGTACTTC.

This clone appeared a single time. At the DNA level, this CDR3 is encoded by other sequences in the same sample as well. The chain joins TRBV6-1 to TRBJ1-5, with D perhaps matching TRBD1 (5 bases). Trimming left V 0 bases short and J 2 bases short, with 5 bases between. Per the germline V gene, CDR1 is MNHNS and CDR2 is SASEGT. The CDR3 has 14 residues. CDR3 sequence (DNA): TGTGCCAGCAGTGAAGCAGGGGGCAATCAGCCCCAGCATTTT. It specifies CASSEAGGNQPQHF.

The CDR3 DNA follows: TGCGCCAGCAGCTTGCAAGGGGGCGCACGGATTAGTGGTGAGCAGTACTTC. This encodes CASSLQGGARISGEQYF. J is TRBJ2-7 and V is TRBV5-1; 7 bases line up with TRBD1. The V gene's germline CDR1 is SGHRS and CDR2 YFSETQ. This CDR3 region has 17 residues. With V trimmed by 1 base and J by 7 bases, 17 bases remained unmatched. Full variable domain (missing parts from reference TRBV5-1 and TRBJ2-7): KAGVTQTPRYLIKTRGQQVTLSCSPISGHRSVSWYQQTPGQGLQFLFEYFSETQRNKGNFPGRFSGRQFSNSRSEMNVSTLELGDSALYLCASSLQGGARISGEQYFGPGTRLTVT.

In this sample, this clone turned up a few times. The chain joins TRBV5-1 to TRBJ1-6, with D tentatively TRBD1 (5 bases). This CDR3 comprises 15 residues. Germline loops: CDR1 SGHRS, CDR2 YFSETQ. The ends were cut back, 2 bases at V and 10 bases at J, with 16 bases in the middle. This chain's CDR3 is CASSFWEGRGSPLHF. The DNA for the CDR3 is TGCGCCAGCAGCTTTTGGGAGGGGAGGGGATCACCCCTCCACTTT.

The chain couples TRBV7-8 to TRBJ2-1; 7 nucleotides match TRBD1. Germline-derived CDR1 and CDR2 are SGHVS and FQNEAQ. Germline trimming cut 5 bases from V and 8 bases from J; bases unmatched to any gene: 3. The CDR3 is made up of 12 amino acids. CDR3 nucleotides: TGTGCCAGCAGCCCCGGACAGGATGAGCAGTTCTTC. Translated, it gives CASSPGQDEQFF.

V and J are TRBV21-1 and TRBJ1-3; the table's D call, TRBD1, was not checked against the DNA. TRBV21-1 constitutes a pseudogene. The CDR3 has 14 residues. This CDR3 is CASSHRVLGNTIYF. As DNA, the CDR3 is TGTGCCAGCAGCCACAGGGTGCTTGGAAACACCATATATTTT.

The chain recombines TRBV5-6 with TRBJ2-1; TRBD1 agrees at 7 bases. The J segment lost 6 bases and the V segment lost 3 bases, leaving 3 bases of the junction unmatched. The CDR3 is 13 residues long. CDR1 SGHDT and CDR2 YYEEEE come from the germline V gene. The CDR3 loop reads CASSWGTVNEQFF. The CDR3 DNA is TGTGCCAGCAGCTGGGGGACAGTCAATGAGCAGTTCTTC.

This chain connects TRBV7-6 to TRBJ2-7, with D perhaps TRBD2 (6 bases). CDR1 is SGHVS, CDR2 FNYEAQ, per germline. This CDR3 region has 14 residues. Trimming stripped 1 base from V and 7 bases from J, with 14 bases between. The CDR3 loop is CASSLGAAEGEQYF. The DNA of the CDR3 is TGTGCCAGCAGCTTAGGGGCAGCGGAGGGGGAGCAGTACTTC.

This clone was seen once. This rearrangement joins TRBV6-1 to TRBJ1-5, with D perhaps TRBD1 (6 bases). CDR1 is MNHNS and CDR2 is SASEGT in the germline V gene. The V and J ends lost 2 bases and 2 bases respectively, with 13 bases between them. The CDR3 is 16 amino acids. The CDR3 loop reads CASSERPGVGNQPQHF. The CDR3 nucleotides read TGTGCCAGCAGTGAACGCCCAGGGGTTGGCAATCAGCCCCAGCATTTT.

The chain couples TRBV19 to TRBJ1-1; D possibly corresponds to TRBD1 (5 bases). V was trimmed by 3 bases and J by 7 bases, leaving 18 bases between them. Germline values: CDR1 LNHDA, CDR2 SQIVND (reference sequence). This CDR3 spans 15 amino acids. Here the CDR3 DNA reads TGTGCCAGTAGTATTAGTCGGGGGGGGAAGCTTGAAGCTTTCTTT. Amino acid sequence: CASSISRGGKLEAFF.

This rearrangement joins TRBV10-3 to TRBJ2-7, with D perhaps matching TRBD2 (6 bases). Per the germline V gene, CDR1 is ENHRY and CDR2 is SYGVKD. The CDR3 covers 15 residues. V gave up 10 bases and J gave up 1 base, with 20 bases separating them. This CDR3 is CATWVGGGRSYEQYF. In DNA form, the CDR3 reads TGTGCCACCTGGGTGGGTGGGGGGAGATCCTACGAGCAGTACTTC.